This TCR beta chain came from a study of T cell responses to AZD1222 COVID-19 vaccine. This CDR3 is built from 14 residues. Trimming removed 1 base from V and 5 bases from J, with 11 bases in between. In germline, CDR1 is MNHNS, CDR2 SASEGT. This clone appeared once. Assay: immunoSEQ multiplex PCR; the TCRdb copy retains only in-frame clones and omits some. Among tens of thousands of clones listed, 70% to 90% were seen once. The sequencing here drew on peripheral blood, taken 28 days after the second dose of the MenACWY control vaccine. V gene TRBV6-1 combines with J gene TRBJ2-5; D gene ambiguous. This TCR was recovered from an adult who received the MenACWY meningococcal vaccine as a control. The CDR3 nucleotides read TGTGCCAGCAGTGAAGGATGGCAGTTGGAGACCCAGTACTTC. It translates to CASSEGWQLETQYF.